The 15 T cell receptor beta chains given below trace back to one sample, sequenced in a study of neurological immune-mediated disorders. TCRdb processed the 5' RACE reads anew with MiXCR; each CDR3 protein has one entry. In the table there are about 21,000 distinct CDR3 sequences, 7.5% of which are singletons. Sequencing used CD8+ T cells from blood. These receptors were obtained from a woman aged 25 to 39 with HTLV-1-associated myelopathy (HAM/TSP).

This clonotype has at least ten counts. The V and J genes are TRBV7-9 and TRBJ2-5; D unresolved. This CDR3 spans 11 amino acids. With 5 bases removed from V and 9 bases from J, the gap between germline ends came to 10 bases. Germline values: CDR1 SEHNR, CDR2 FQNEAQ (reference sequence). The CDR3 loop is CASSLTEAQYF. The CDR3 nucleotides read TGTGCCAGCAGCCTAACCGAGGCCCAGTACTTC.

A note on this clonotype: A much larger clone differs by one base, so this may be a read error. V gene TRBV5-6 combines with J gene TRBJ2-7, with D tentatively TRBD2 (5 bases). V was shortened by 4 bases and J by 3 bases, with 8 bases between the two germline ends. The length of the CDR3 is 12 residues. The germline V gene has CDR1 SGHDT and CDR2 YYEEEE. CDR3 region: CASSPGDYEQYF. For the CDR3, the DNA is TGTGCCAGCAGCCCCGGGGACTACGAGCAGTACTTC. Together with reference TRBV5-6 and TRBJ2-7, the CDR3 gives the full variable domain: DAGVTQSPTHLIKTRGQQVTLRCSPKSGHDTVSWYQQALGQGPQFIFQYYEEEERQRGNFPDRFSGHQFPNYSSELNVNALLLGDSALYLCASSPGDYEQYFGPGTRLTVT.

This clonotype was observed at least ten times. This rearrangement joins TRBV20-1 to TRBJ1-1; 7 nucleotides align to TRBD1. J gave up 1 base and V 3 bases, and 11 bases lay outside the gene matches. There are 16 residues in the CDR3. Per germline, CDR1 DFQATT and CDR2 SNEGSKA (reference sequence). CDR3 loop: CSARIGTEITNTEAFF. CDR3 in DNA: TGCAGTGCTAGGATAGGGACAGAAATTACGAACACTGAAGCTTTCTTT.

This clonotype occurred many times. The chain uses TRBV19 and TRBJ1-5, with 10 bases lining up with TRBD1. V was pared by 8 bases and J by 4 bases, with 8 bases of the junction left unmatched. Looked up from germline, CDR1 is LNHDA and CDR2 is SQIVND (reference sequence). This CDR3 spans 15 amino acids. The chain's CDR3 is CASAAGTGVNQPQHF. CDR3 sequence (DNA): TGTGCCAGTGCAGCCGGGACAGGGGTAAATCAGCCCCAGCATTTT. Based on the CDR3 plus reference TRBV19 and TRBJ1-5, the full variable domain is DGGITQSPKYLFRKEGQNVTLSCEQNLNHDAMYWYRQDPGQGLRLIYYSQIVNDFQKGDIAEGYSVSREKKESFPLTVTSAQKNPTAFYLCASAAGTGVNQPQHFGDGTRLSIL.

This clonotype came up many times. The rearrangement joins TRBV20-1 to TRBJ2-3; D possibly corresponds to TRBD2 (5 bases). Trimming removed 8 bases from V and 2 bases from J, with 14 bases in between. The CDR3 contains 13 residues. The V gene's germline CDR1 is DFQATT and CDR2 SNEGSKA (reference sequence). CDR3 nucleotide sequence: TGCAGTTCTCCAAGCGGCTACACAGATACGCAGTATTTT. Translated, it gives CSSPSGYTDTQYF.

This clonotype was detected ten times or more. The chain joins TRBV20-1 to TRBJ2-1; the match to TRBD1 covers 9 bases. CDR3 length: 16 amino acids. CDR1 and CDR2 (germline): DFQATT, SNEGSKA (reference sequence). The ends lost 0 bases at V and 3 bases at J; junction bases unmatched: 6. The CDR3 sequence: CSARDPQGALYNEQFF. DNA for the CDR3: TGCAGTGCTAGAGACCCACAGGGGGCCCTCTACAATGAGCAGTTCTTC.

This clonotype was counted at least ten times. The V gene is TRBV21-1, the J gene TRBJ1-5. TRBV21-1 is a pseudogene. CDR3 length: 14 amino acids. The CDR3 sequence is CASSTIGEAQPQHF. The CDR3 DNA is TGTGCCAGCAGCACGATAGGGGAGGCTCAGCCCCAGCATTTT.

This clonotype showed up many times. The chain couples TRBV5-1 to TRBJ1-1; TRBD1 is a possible D gene (5 bases). Germline V lookup: CDR1 SGHRS, CDR2 YFSETQ. V lost 4 bases to trimming and J lost 4 bases, with 11 bases between them. The CDR3 covers 13 residues. In DNA form, the CDR3 reads TGCGCCAGCAGCCCGTCGGGGGGCACTGAAGCTTTCTTT. Translated: CASSPSGGTEAFF.

This chain joins TRBV20-1 and TRBJ2-3, with TRBD2 as a possible D gene (6 bases). Germline V gives CDR1 DFQATT, CDR2 SNEGSKA (reference sequence). This CDR3 spans 15 amino acids. CDR3 coding DNA: TGCAGCAGCATGCCCTGGGAGGAGGGTAAAGATACGCAGTATTTT. Protein product: CSSMPWEEGKDTQYF.

The table lists this clonotype with many counts. In nucleotides, the CDR3 is TGTGCCAGCAGCTTAGGCCGGGCCGCAGATACGCAGTATTTT. Protein sequence: CASSLGRAADTQYF. This chain uses TRBV7-8 with TRBJ2-3; unclear D gene. Germline V gene lookup returns CDR1 SGHVS and CDR2 FQNEAQ. The V end was cut by 1 base, the J end by 4 bases, with 9 bases between. The CDR3 has 14 residues. The complete variable domain, with remaining parts taken from reference TRBV7-8 and TRBJ2-3, reads GAGVSQSPRYKVAKRGQDVALRCDPISGHVSLFWYQQALGQGPEFLTYFQNEAQLDKSGLPSDRFFAERPEGSVSTLKIQRTQQEDSAVYLCASSLGRAADTQYFGPGTRLTVL.

This clonotype was seen at least ten times. This chain connects TRBV4-2 to TRBJ2-2; D may match TRBD1 or TRBD2 (5 bases each). Trimming shortened V by 1 base and J by 5 bases, and 5 bases separated the two germline ends. CDR1 is LGHNA, CDR2 YNFKEQ, per germline. There are 13 residues in the CDR3. CDR3 in amino acids: CASSQGGTGELFF. The DNA for the CDR3 is TGTGCCAGCAGCCAAGGGGGGACCGGGGAGCTGTTTTTT.

This clonotype has ten or more counts. The rearrangement uses TRBV4-2 and TRBJ2-7; 13 nucleotides align to TRBD2. Germline CDR1 and CDR2: LGHNA and YNFKEQ. V lost 1 base, J lost 4 bases, and 1 base stayed unmatched. This CDR3 is built from 15 residues. CDR3 loop: CASSQGLAGGYEQYF. The DNA of the CDR3 is TGTGCCAGCAGCCAAGGACTAGCGGGGGGTTACGAGCAGTACTTC.

The J gene is TRBJ1-6, the V gene TRBV12-5, with D perhaps matching TRBD1 (6 bases). Germline CDR1 reads LGHNT; CDR2 reads FRNRAP. Trimming removed 3 bases at V and 9 bases at J, with 12 bases between. The CDR3 has 14 residues. CDR3 amino acids: CASGFNRVTSPLHF. The DNA for the CDR3 is TGTGCTAGTGGTTTCAACAGGGTCACTTCACCCCTCCACTTT. The full variable domain, with the rest looked up from reference TRBV12-5 and TRBJ1-6, is DARVTQTPRHKVTEMGQEVTMRCQPILGHNTVFWYRQTMMQGLELLAYFRNRAPLDDSGMPKDRFSAEMPDATLATLKIQPSEPRDSAVYFCASGFNRVTSPLHFGNGTRLTVT.

In this sample, this clonotype turned up many times. V is TRBV6-5 and J is TRBJ1-2, with 11 bases identical to TRBD1. J lost 6 bases, V lost 2 bases, and 5 bases had no gene match. CDR3 length equals 15 residues. The germline gives CDR1 MNHEY, CDR2 SVGAGI. As DNA, the CDR3 is TGTGCCAGCAGTTACGGGGACAGGGGGTTCGATGGCTACACCTTC. Protein product: CASSYGDRGFDGYTF.

In its sample, this clonotype was seen many times. The chain uses TRBV20-1 and TRBJ2-7; D not resolved. Trimming removed 1 base at V and 4 bases at J, with 11 bases between. The CDR3 is 13 residues long. CDR1 DFQATT and CDR2 SNEGSKA come from the germline V gene (reference sequence). The chain's CDR3 is CSARGMTRYEQYF. CDR3 nucleotides: TGCAGTGCTAGAGGTATGACACGGTACGAGCAGTACTTC.